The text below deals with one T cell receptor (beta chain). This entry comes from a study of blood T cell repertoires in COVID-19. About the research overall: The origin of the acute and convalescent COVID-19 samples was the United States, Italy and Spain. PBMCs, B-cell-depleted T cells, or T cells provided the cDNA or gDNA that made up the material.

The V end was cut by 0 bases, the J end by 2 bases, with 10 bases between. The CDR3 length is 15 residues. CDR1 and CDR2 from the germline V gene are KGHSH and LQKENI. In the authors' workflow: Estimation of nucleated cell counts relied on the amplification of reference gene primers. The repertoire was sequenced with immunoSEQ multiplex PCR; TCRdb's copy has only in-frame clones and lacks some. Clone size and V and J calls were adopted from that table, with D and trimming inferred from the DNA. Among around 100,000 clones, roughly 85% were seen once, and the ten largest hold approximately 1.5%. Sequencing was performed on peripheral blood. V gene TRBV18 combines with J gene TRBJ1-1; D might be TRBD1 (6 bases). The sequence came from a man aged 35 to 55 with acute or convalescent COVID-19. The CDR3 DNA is TGTGCCAGCTCACCACCGCCAGGGGTAAACACTGAAGCTTTCTTT. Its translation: CASSPPPGVNTEAFF.